The clone carrying this T cell receptor beta chain was counted once. This sample was included in a study of radiation and T cells in renal cell carcinoma. This sample's time point: blood 2 weeks post-SBRT. Treatment noted: 15 Gy SBRT to primary tumor, nephrectomy 4 weeks later. The CDR3 consists of 16 residues. V lost 4 bases, J lost 0 bases, and 16 bases lay in between. Per germline, CDR1 SGDLS and CDR2 YYNGEE. TCRdb keeps only in-frame clones here, not all; method: immunoSEQ multiplex PCR. There are 120,000 or so clones in the sample; 88% occur only once, and over 4.5% lies in the top ten. The origin of this receptor is a woman in her sixties or seventies with renal cell carcinoma. The rearrangement joins TRBV9 to TRBJ1-1, with D maybe TRBD1 (5 bases). Sequencing was performed on blood, taken from a patient whose treatment included radiotherapy and nephrectomy. The CDR3 nucleotides read TGTGCCAGCAGCAGTCCAGGGTCCCTTATGAACACTGAAGCTTTCTTT. Its translation is CASSSPGSLMNTEAFF.